This TCR beta chain was captured in a study of blood T cells in healthy people across ages. The V end lost 3 bases, the J end lost 4 bases, and 16 bases lay between the germline ends. Germline CDR1 DFQATT, CDR2 SNEGSKA (reference sequence). This CDR3 is 15 amino acids long. Together with a sample-barcoded 5' primer, a J-beta primer mix was included in a second PCR lasting roughly 6 to 12 cycles. TCRdb called the 5' RACE reads again in MiXCR, with one record for every CDR3 protein. The data hold approximately 1.5 million distinct CDR3 sequences, with about 35% observed a single time. Whole-study findings and limits: No one knew whether donors had CMV, which possibly confounded expanded clonotype changes.

This clonotype occurred a few times. Its antigen is undetermined. The V and J genes are TRBV20-1 and TRBJ1-5; D may be TRBD1 (6 bases). This TCR was recovered from a woman in her 30s in good health. The sample consisted of blood. The CDR3 DNA reads as TGCAGTGCTAGGGACTGGACAGCCCATAATCAGCCCCAGCATTTT. It is translated as CSARDWTAHNQPQHF.